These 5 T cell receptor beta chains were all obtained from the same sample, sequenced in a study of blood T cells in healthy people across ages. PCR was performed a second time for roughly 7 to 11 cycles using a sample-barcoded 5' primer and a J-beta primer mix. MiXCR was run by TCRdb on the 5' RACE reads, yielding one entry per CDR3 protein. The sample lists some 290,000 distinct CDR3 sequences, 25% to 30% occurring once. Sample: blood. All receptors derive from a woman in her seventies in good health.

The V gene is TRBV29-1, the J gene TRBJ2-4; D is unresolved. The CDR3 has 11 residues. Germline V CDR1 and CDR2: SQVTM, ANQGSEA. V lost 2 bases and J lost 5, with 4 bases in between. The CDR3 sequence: CSVEMQNIQYF. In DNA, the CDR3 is TGCAGCGTTGAAATGCAAAACATTCAGTACTTC.

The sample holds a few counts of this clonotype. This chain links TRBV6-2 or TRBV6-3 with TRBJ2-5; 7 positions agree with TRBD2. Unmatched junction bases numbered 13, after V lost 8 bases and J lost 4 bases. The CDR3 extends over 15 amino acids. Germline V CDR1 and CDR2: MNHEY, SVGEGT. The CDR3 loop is CASAKIRDYGETQYF. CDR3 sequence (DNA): TGTGCCAGCGCCAAAATCCGGGACTACGGAGAGACCCAGTACTTC.

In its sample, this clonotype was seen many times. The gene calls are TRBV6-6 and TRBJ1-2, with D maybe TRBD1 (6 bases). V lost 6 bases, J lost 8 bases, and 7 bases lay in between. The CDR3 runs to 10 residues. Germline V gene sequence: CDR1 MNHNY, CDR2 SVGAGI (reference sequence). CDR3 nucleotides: TGTGCCAGCAGCGGACAGGGCTACACCTTC. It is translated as CASSGQGYTF.

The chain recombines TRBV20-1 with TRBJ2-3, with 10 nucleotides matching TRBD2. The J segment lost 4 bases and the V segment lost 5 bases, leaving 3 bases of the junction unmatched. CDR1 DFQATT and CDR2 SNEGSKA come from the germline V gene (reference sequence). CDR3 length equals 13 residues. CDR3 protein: CSAWLAGADTQYF. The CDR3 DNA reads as TGCAGTGCTTGGCTAGCGGGAGCAGATACGCAGTATTTT.

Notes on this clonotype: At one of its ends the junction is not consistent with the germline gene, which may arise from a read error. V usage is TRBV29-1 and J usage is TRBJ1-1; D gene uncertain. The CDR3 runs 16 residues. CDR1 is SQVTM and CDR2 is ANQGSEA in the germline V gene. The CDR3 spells CSVEDRKGSRNAEAFF. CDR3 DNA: TGCAGCGTTGAAGATAGGAAGGGCAGCCGGAACGCTGAAGCTTTCTTT.